This paragraph covers one T cell receptor beta chain sequence. Its cognate antigen is unknown. These data originate in a study of vaccination effects on CD4 cells after COVID-19. Overall study results and limits: Of the vaccine-induced clones from healthy vaccinees, merely 1 of 255 recognized common cold coronaviruses as well.

Assay: immunoSEQ multiplex PCR; the TCRdb copy retains only in-frame clones and omits some. The top ten clones hold roughly 6% of a sample with over 45,000 clones, 67% of them seen once. A roughly ten-day culture period preceded the isolation of CD4+ T cells. Vaccine recipients, nucleocapsid antibody negative, had no prior SARS-CoV-2 infection. V was shortened by 4 bases and J by 0 bases, with 7 bases between the two germline ends. The CDR3 contains 13 residues. Germline V lookup: CDR1 SQVTM, CDR2 ANQGSEA. V and J are TRBV29-1 and TRBJ1-5; D unresolved. This clonotype originated in a human donor who received a COVID-19 vaccine. Material: CD4+ T cells from PBMCs cultured without peptide, obtained before COVID-19 vaccination. The CDR3 spells CSVAENSNQPQHF. The CDR3 DNA follows: TGCAGCGTTGCCGAGAATAGCAATCAGCCCCAGCATTTT. The entire variable domain, with the rest obtained from reference TRBV29-1 and TRBJ1-5, is as follows: SAVISQKPSRDICQRGTSLTIQCQVDSQVTMMFWYRQQPGQSLTLIATANQGSEATYESGFVIDKFPISRPNLTFSTLTVSNMSPEDSSIYLCSVAENSNQPQHFGDGTRLSIL.